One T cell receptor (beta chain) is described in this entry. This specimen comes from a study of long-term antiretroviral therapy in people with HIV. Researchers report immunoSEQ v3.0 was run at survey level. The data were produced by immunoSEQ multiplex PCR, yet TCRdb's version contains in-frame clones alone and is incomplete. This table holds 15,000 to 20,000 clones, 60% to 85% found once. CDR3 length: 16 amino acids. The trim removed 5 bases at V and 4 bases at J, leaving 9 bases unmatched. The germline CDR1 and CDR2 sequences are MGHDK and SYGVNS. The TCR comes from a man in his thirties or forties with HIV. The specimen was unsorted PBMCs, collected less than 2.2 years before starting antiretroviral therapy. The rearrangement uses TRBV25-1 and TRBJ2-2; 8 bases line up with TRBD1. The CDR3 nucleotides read TGTGCCAGCAGTCCCGACAGGGGCTTTGGCACCGGGGAGCTGTTTTTT. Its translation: CASSPDRGFGTGELFF.